This T cell receptor (beta chain) was sequenced for a study of vaccination effects on CD4 cells after COVID-19. Across the study: Post-vaccine sampling occurred a median 72 days after the second dose. Whole-study results and caveats: Substantial clonal contraction characterized both infection- and vaccine-induced clones late after vaccination.

Method: immunoSEQ multiplex PCR; TCRdb's copy keeps in-frame clones and lacks some. The sample yields about 50,000 clones, about 74% seen once. A note on this clone: The antigen remains undetermined.

With 5 bases removed from V and 5 bases from J, the gap between germline ends came to 9 bases. Germline assignment: CDR1 KGHDR and CDR2 SFDVKD. The CDR3 is 12 amino acids. At the end of 9 to 11 days of culture, CD4+ T cells were isolated. Infection with SARS-CoV-2 occurred in the person between March and December 2020, and PCR confirmed it. All participants had two doses of either the BNT162b2 or mRNA-1273 vaccine. The sequence derives from a human donor who had a prior SARS-CoV-2 infection. This chain connects TRBV24-1 to TRBJ2-7; a weak D match, TRBD1 (5 bases). The sequencing here drew on CD4+ T cells from PBMCs cultured without peptide, taken after COVID-19 vaccination. This chain's CDR3 is CATSARANEQYF. CDR3 nucleotides: TGTGCCACCAGTGCCAGGGCGAACGAGCAGTACTTC.